The entry below gives a single T cell receptor (beta chain) sequence along with its context. Its antigen is undetermined. TCRdb re-analyzed the 5' RACE reads; it lists each CDR3 protein once, without DNA. The table lists approximately 550,000 distinct CDR3 sequences. This record comes from a study of T cells expressing NK-cell markers. Study summary: TCR beta repertoires came from sorted CD3+CD56+NKG2C+, CD3+CD56+NKG2C- and CD3+CD56-NKG2C+ T cells. Findings and caveats of the study: The study found these clonotypes also leading the CD3+CD56-NKG2C+ fraction in a few donors.

The CDR3 consists of 13 residues. Germline CDR1 reads KGHDR; CDR2 reads SFDVKD. The TCR originated in a man aged 18-30 years in good health. The genes are TRBV24-1 and TRBJ2-5; TCRdb outputs TRBD1, but without DNA this stays unchecked. The source material was blood T cells: a sorted CD56 or NKG2C T cell subset, CD4+ or CD8+ T cells, or bulk PBMC T cells (not recorded which). The CDR3 region is CATRKQGSETQYF.